Presented here are 27 T cell receptor beta chains from one specimen sequenced in a study of identical twins (dated by TCRdb to 2016 to 2017). The library was obtained by 5' RACE. Sequencing was carried out with an Illumina HiSeq 2000. TCRdb applied fastp at Q25 and MiXCR to the public reads, then kept only in-frame beta chains. Rows are combined by CDR3 protein, so each entry shows the most common genes and DNA. A total of 600,000 to 800,000 distinct CDR3 sequences appear in this sample, 21% of them only once. The ten largest clonotypes hold 4% to 5.5% of the sample. The data were also submitted as part of a second study, on T cells expressing NK-cell markers.

Source material: PBMCs. These receptors were obtained from a woman younger than 30 in good health.

V is TRBV4-3 and J is TRBJ2-3, with D tentatively TRBD1 or TRBD2 (5 bases each). Germline V lookup: CDR1 LGHNA, CDR2 YSLEER. This CDR3 has 16 amino acids. Trimming took 4 bases from V and 0 from J, leaving 14 bases between them. The CDR3 is CASSLVRGTSTDTQYF. CDR3 nucleotides: TGCGCCAGCAGCCTTGTGAGGGGTACGAGCACAGATACGCAGTATTTT.

This clonotype was found a few times. The chain is built from TRBV12-3 or TRBV12-4 and TRBJ2-7; no clear D gene. The V end lost 5 bases, the J end lost 7 bases, and 18 bases lay between the germline ends. The CDR3 is 14 amino acids. CDR3 loop: CASSPQTGVGEQYF. The CDR3 DNA sequence: TGTGCCAGCAGTCCCCAGACTGGCGTGGGGGAGCAGTACTTC.

This clonotype was counted at least ten times. The chain uses TRBV5-1 and TRBJ2-7, with TRBD2 matching 8 bases. CDR3 size: 14 residues. V lost 2 bases, J lost 0 bases, and 1 base stayed unmatched. Germline V gene data show CDR1 as SGHRS and CDR2 as YFSETQ. The CDR3 bases are TGCGCCAGCAGCTTCGGGACTAGCTCCTACGAGCAGTACTTC. This gives the protein CASSFGTSSYEQYF.

Only a few counts were recorded for this clonotype. In this CDR3 the conserved last residue, phenylalanine or tryptophan, is missing, so a read error is likely. The DNA is omitted, as the CDR3 cannot be located on it reliably, and the CDR3 follows TCRdb's listing. The chain uses TRBV29-1 and TRBJ2-3; TRBD2, the D gene given by the table, was not confirmed from the DNA. Germline values: CDR1 SQVTM, CDR2 ANQGSEA. The CDR3 has 12 residues if both end residues are counted. CDR3 protein: CSVDWTSGSNHI.

The CDR3 reads CASSQEGGLSNQPQHF. CDR3 nucleotides: TGTGCCAGCAGCCAAGAAGGTGGGCTTAGCAATCAGCCCCAGCATTTT. The chain is built from TRBV4-2 and TRBJ1-5; D ambiguous. With 0 bases removed from V and 0 bases from J, the gap between germline ends came to 9 bases. The CDR3 has 16 residues. The germline CDR1 and CDR2 sequences are LGHNA and YNFKEQ.

The chain links TRBV10-3 to TRBJ1-2; TRBD1 is a possible D gene (6 bases). V was cut by 0 bases and J by 8 bases, with 19 bases left in between. CDR3 length: 16 amino acids. Germline values: CDR1 ENHRY, CDR2 SYGVKD. This CDR3 reads CAISESNPGVQKGYTF. In DNA, the CDR3 is TGTGCCATCAGTGAGTCGAACCCAGGGGTGCAAAAGGGCTACACCTTC.

The chain links TRBV20-1 to TRBJ2-7; maybe TRBD2 (6 bases). Between the trimmed V and J ends, which lost 0 bases and 3 bases, there was a span of 12 bases. The CDR3 totals 14 residues. CDR1 and CDR2 (germline): DFQATT, SNEGSKA (reference sequence). CDR3 amino acids: CSARDQGLHYEQYF. In DNA form, the CDR3 reads TGCAGTGCTAGAGATCAGGGACTTCACTACGAGCAGTACTTC.

In DNA form, the CDR3 reads TGTGCCACCAGCGGATCAGGTCAGCCCCAGCATTTT. It is translated as CATSGSGQPQHF. The chain couples TRBV15 to TRBJ1-5, with no clear D. This CDR3 region has 12 residues. V was pared by 5 bases and J by 6 bases, with 8 bases between. Germline loops: CDR1 LNHNV, CDR2 YYDKDF (reference sequence).

This clonotype was recorded a few times. The chain links TRBV28 to TRBJ2-3; D is undetermined. The CDR3 runs to 12 residues. CDR1 and CDR2 from the germline V gene are MDHEN and SYDVKM. The V end lost 5 bases, the J end lost 12 bases, and 15 bases lay between the germline ends. CDR3 loop: CASSPPWGIQYF. As DNA, the CDR3 is TGTGCCAGCAGTCCCCCATGGGGTATCCAGTATTTT. The full variable domain, in which reference TRBV28 and TRBJ2-3 provide the parts outside the CDR3, is DVKVTQSSRYLVKRTGEKVFLECVQDMDHENMFWYRQDPGLGLRLIYFSYDVKMKEKGDIPEGYSVSREKKERFSLILESASTNQTSMYLCASSPPWGIQYFGPGTRLTVL.

This clonotype has more than one count but fewer than ten. V gene TRBV14 combines with J gene TRBJ2-1; 9 nucleotides align to TRBD2. V dropped 1 base and J dropped 0; count of bases not matched to a gene: 4. Germline loops: CDR1 SGHDN, CDR2 FVKESK. The CDR3 runs to 17 residues. The CDR3 nucleotides read TGTGCCAGCAGCCAAGCTAGCGGGGCGGTCTCCTACAATGAGCAGTTCTTC. This encodes CASSQASGAVSYNEQFF.

This clonotype occurred a few times. Written as DNA, the CDR3 is TGTGCCAGCTCGAACCCAGGGGGACAGGGCTACACCTTC. This gives the protein CASSNPGGQGYTF. The V gene is TRBV12-3 or TRBV12-4, the J gene TRBJ1-2; 7 bases map to TRBD1. Trimming removed 8 bases from V and 8 bases from J; junction bases left unmatched: 11. The CDR3 extends over 13 amino acids.

This clonotype was detected only a few times. This rearrangement joins TRBV20-1 to TRBJ2-5, with 12 positions matching TRBD2. V dropped 3 bases and J dropped 5; count of bases not matched to a gene: 10. The CDR3 is made up of 16 amino acids. CDR1 is DFQATT and CDR2 is SNEGSKA in the germline V gene (reference sequence). CDR3 bases: TGCAGTGCTAGGACCCTAGCGGGAGGGCCCGAGGAGACCCAGTACTTC. This sequence encodes CSARTLAGGPEETQYF.

This clonotype was counted between two and nine times. The chain joins TRBV27 to TRBJ2-1; 15 nucleotides line up with TRBD2. The CDR3 extends over 15 amino acids. V shed 3 bases and J 9 bases; nucleotides not matched to a gene: 3. The germline V gene encodes CDR1 MNHEY and CDR2 SMNVEV (reference sequence). The CDR3 sequence: CASSFGLAGGSEQFF. The DNA of the CDR3 is TGTGCCAGCAGTTTCGGACTAGCGGGGGGGAGTGAGCAGTTCTTC.

The gene calls are TRBV7-9 and TRBJ2-1, with 9 bases matching TRBD2. The germline gives CDR1 SEHNR, CDR2 FQNEAQ (reference sequence). This CDR3 region has 17 residues. V shed 2 bases and J 0 bases; nucleotides not matched to a gene: 5. CDR3 DNA: TGTGCCAGCAGCTTATTAGCGGGAGATGCCTCCTACAATGAGCAGTTCTTC. Translating gives CASSLLAGDASYNEQFF.

A few counts support this clonotype. The chain recombines TRBV7-9 with TRBJ2-2; D is unresolved. Looked up from germline, CDR1 is SEHNR and CDR2 is FQNEAQ (reference sequence). Between the trimmed V and J ends, which lost 9 bases and 2 bases, there was a span of 10 bases. The CDR3 totals 13 residues. The CDR3 spells CARDLANTGELFF. As DNA, the CDR3 is TGTGCCAGGGACCTCGCTAACACCGGGGAGCTGTTTTTT.

V gene TRBV11-1 combines with J gene TRBJ2-2; 9 nucleotides agree with TRBD2. The length of the CDR3 is 19 residues. After removal of 4 bases from V and 0 bases from J, the junction contained 12 bases not matched to a gene. Germline V gene lookup returns CDR1 SGHAT and CDR2 FQDESV (reference sequence). CDR3 DNA sequence: TGTGCCAGCAGCTACCCGTCCGGGCTAGCGGGAACGAACACCGGGGAGCTGTTTTTT. It is translated as CASSYPSGLAGTNTGELFF.

The chain has TRBV11-2 and TRBJ2-1; D is unclear. The CDR3 length is 13 residues. The V end lost 2 bases, the J end lost 9 bases, and 11 bases lay between the germline ends. The germline gives CDR1 SGHAT, CDR2 FQNNGV. The chain's CDR3 is CASSLSLRSEQFF. The CDR3 DNA reads as TGTGCCAGCAGCTTATCCCTCCGGTCTGAGCAGTTCTTC.

This clonotype has at least ten counts. V and J are TRBV4-3 and TRBJ2-3; 12 nucleotides agree with TRBD2. The CDR3 sequence is 14 residues long. Germline CDR1 is LGHNA and CDR2 is YSLEER. V dropped 4 bases and J dropped 6; count of bases not matched to a gene: 2. CDR3 residues: CASSPSGRGDTQYF. CDR3 nucleotide sequence: TGCGCCAGCAGCCCTAGCGGGAGGGGGGATACGCAGTATTTT.

The V call is TRBV20-1, the J call TRBJ2-3; D unresolved. Germline V gene data show CDR1 as DFQATT and CDR2 as SNEGSKA (reference sequence). The CDR3 extends over 14 amino acids. Trimming took 1 base from V and 1 from J, leaving 9 bases between them. CDR3 region: CSARAGLGTDTQYF. The CDR3 DNA is TGCAGTGCTAGAGCTGGCTTGGGCACAGATACGCAGTATTTT.

This clonotype was seen a few times. The chain uses TRBV5-5 and TRBJ1-1; D call uncertain. V dropped 0 bases and J dropped 1 base, with 10 bases sitting between them. The CDR3 spans 15 residues. Germline V lookup: CDR1 SGHKS, CDR2 YYEKEE (reference sequence). CDR3 DNA: TGTGCCAGCAGCTTGGCGGTCGGCGCGAACACTGAAGCTTTCTTT. Protein product: CASSLAVGANTEAFF.

V and J are TRBV5-1 and TRBJ2-5; 10 nucleotides agree with TRBD1. Germline CDR1 reads SGHRS; CDR2 reads YFSETQ. The junction had 7 bases not matched to a gene; V was cut back by 0 bases and J by 2 bases. This CDR3 comprises 17 residues. CDR3 bases: TGCGCCAGCAGCTTGGGTCGGGACAGGGGTGTGCAAGAGACCCAGTACTTC. As protein: CASSLGRDRGVQETQYF.

This clonotype was detected only a few times. V gene TRBV6-5 combines with J gene TRBJ2-7; D is unresolved. The CDR3 extends over 14 amino acids. The V gene's germline CDR1 is MNHEY and CDR2 SVGAGI. V was pared by 0 bases and J by 3 bases, with 9 bases between. The CDR3 here is CASSYSRQLYEQYF. The CDR3 nucleotides are TGTGCCAGCAGTTACTCGCGGCAGCTCTACGAGCAGTACTTC.

The chain couples TRBV3-1 to TRBJ2-7, with D unclear. V lost 0 bases and J 6 bases, leaving 6 bases between the germline ends. Germline CDR1 reads LGHDT; CDR2 reads YNNKEL (reference sequence). CDR3 length: 12 amino acids. This CDR3 is CASSQEGTEQYF. CDR3 nucleotide sequence: TGTGCCAGCAGCCAAGAGGGTACCGAGCAGTACTTC.

The CDR3 spells CASSADRQNTEAFF. CDR3 sequence (DNA): TGTGCCAGCAGTGCGGACAGACAGAACACTGAAGCTTTCTTT. This chain joins TRBV25-1 and TRBJ1-1; tentatively, D is TRBD1 (6 bases). Between the trimmed V and J ends, which lost 4 bases and 1 base, there was a span of 10 bases. The germline V gene has CDR1 MGHDK and CDR2 SYGVNS. The CDR3 spans 14 residues.

The chain uses TRBV5-4 and TRBJ2-1; perhaps TRBD2 as D (6 bases). Germline assignment: CDR1 SGHNT and CDR2 YYREEE (reference sequence). The CDR3 totals 15 residues. V was shortened by 0 bases and J by 6 bases, with 13 bases between the two germline ends. In nucleotides, the CDR3 is TGTGCCAGCAGCTTGGGTGGGGGGAAACGCAATGAGCAGTTCTTC. The encoded protein is CASSLGGGKRNEQFF.

This sequence joins TRBV10-3 and TRBJ2-3, with D unresolved. Deletions cut 7 bases from V and 0 bases from J, with 8 bases between. The CDR3 is 13 residues long. Germline CDR1 and CDR2: ENHRY and SYGVKD. The CDR3 nucleotides are TGTGCCATCAAGTTGGCCAGCACAGATACGCAGTATTTT. The encoded protein is CAIKLASTDTQYF.

The V gene is TRBV5-1, the J gene TRBJ2-1, with 8 bases that match TRBD1. The germline CDR1 and CDR2 sequences are SGHRS and YFSETQ. This CDR3 spans 13 amino acids. V trimming: 3 bases; J trimming: 6 bases; junction bases outside the gene matches: 2. CDR3 residues: CASSWGTGNEQFF. CDR3 coding DNA: TGCGCCAGCAGCTGGGGGACAGGCAATGAGCAGTTCTTC.